Shown below are 6 T cell receptor beta chains from a single sample sequenced in a study of cytomegalovirus exposure and HLA in healthy donors. This PCR relied on a set of 60 Vbeta primers and 13 Jbeta primers. The repertoire was sequenced with immunoSEQ multiplex PCR; TCRdb's copy has only in-frame clones and lacks some. The sample carries roughly 190,000 clones, around nine tenths recorded once. What was sequenced was PBMCs. Receptor source: a woman in her late teens or twenties in good health and CMV-seronegative.

The rearrangement links TRBV4-1 to TRBJ2-5; a possible D gene is TRBD1 (6 bases). CDR1 is MGHRA, CDR2 YSYEKL, per germline. This CDR3 has 17 amino acids. The V gene lost 4 bases and the J gene lost 5 bases, with 23 bases spanning the gap. CDR3 bases: TGCGCCAGCAGCCTACGACAAATTGTTTCTGGGGGCGAGACCCAGTACTTC. Encoded protein: CASSLRQIVSGGETQYF.

To note about this clone: Other DNA sequences in this sample translate to the same CDR3. The rearrangement joins TRBV27 to TRBJ1-1; D unclear. V was pared by 5 bases and J by 2 bases, with 18 bases between. Germline V CDR1 and CDR2: MNHEY, SMNVEV (reference sequence). The CDR3 has 16 amino acids. The CDR3 sequence is CASSILYDGRNTEAFF. CDR3 nucleotides: TGTGCCAGCAGTATCCTATACGATGGGCGAAACACTGAAGCTTTCTTT.

The chain is built from TRBV19 and TRBJ2-3; the match to TRBD2 covers 7 bases. Germline-derived CDR1 and CDR2 are LNHDA and SQIVND (reference sequence). Germline trimming cut 5 bases from V and 14 bases from J; bases unmatched to any gene: 16. CDR3 size: 14 residues. CDR3 in amino acids: CASSQRLRAGPPYF. For the CDR3, the DNA is TGTGCCAGTAGTCAAAGACTGCGAGCGGGGCCCCCGTATTTT.

J is TRBJ2-7 and V is TRBV6-5; D may be TRBD1 (6 bases). Germline CDR1 and CDR2: MNHEY and SVGAGI. V lost 6 bases, J lost 0 bases, and 12 bases lay in between. The CDR3 extends over 14 amino acids. The CDR3 DNA is TGTGCCAGCAGCCCACAGGGAAGCTCCTACGAGCAGTACTTC. This sequence encodes CASSPQGSSYEQYF.

The V gene is TRBV7-2, the J gene TRBJ2-2; 7 positions agree with TRBD2. This CDR3 spans 16 amino acids. CDR1 and CDR2 from the germline V gene are SGHTA and FQGNSA. The V segment lost 0 bases and the J segment 8 bases; nucleotides outside the gene matches: 9. CDR3 sequence reads: CASSLALAAPRGELFF. The CDR3 bases are TGTGCCAGCAGCTTAGCGCTAGCGGCCCCGAGGGGGGAGCTGTTTTTT.

This chain uses TRBV6-1 with TRBJ2-1; maybe TRBD2 (5 bases). Germline CDR1 is MNHNS and CDR2 is SASEGT. This CDR3 has 19 residues. The ends were cut back, 1 base at V and 0 bases at J, with 19 bases in the middle. The DNA of the CDR3 is TGTGCCAGCAGTGAAGTGGACGAGGGAATTTCAAGCTCCTACAATGAGCAGTTCTTC. Translation gives CASSEVDEGISSSYNEQFF.